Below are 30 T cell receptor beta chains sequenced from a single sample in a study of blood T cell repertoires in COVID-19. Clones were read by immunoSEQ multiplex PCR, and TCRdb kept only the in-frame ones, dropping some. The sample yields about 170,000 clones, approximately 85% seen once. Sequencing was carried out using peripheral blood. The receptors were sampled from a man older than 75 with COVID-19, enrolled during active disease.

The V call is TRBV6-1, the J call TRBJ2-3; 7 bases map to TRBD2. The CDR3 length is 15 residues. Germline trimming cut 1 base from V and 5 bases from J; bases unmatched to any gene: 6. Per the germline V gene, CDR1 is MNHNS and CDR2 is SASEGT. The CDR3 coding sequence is TGTGCCAGCAGTGAAGAGGTTGGCGGGAGAGATACGCAGTATTTT. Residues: CASSEEVGGRDTQYF.

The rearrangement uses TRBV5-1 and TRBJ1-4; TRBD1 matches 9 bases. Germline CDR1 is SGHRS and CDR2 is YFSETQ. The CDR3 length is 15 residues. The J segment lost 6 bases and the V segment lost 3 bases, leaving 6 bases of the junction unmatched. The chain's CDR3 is CASSSGQGLHEKLFF. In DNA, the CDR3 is TGCGCCAGCAGCTCGGGACAGGGACTCCATGAAAAACTGTTTTTT.

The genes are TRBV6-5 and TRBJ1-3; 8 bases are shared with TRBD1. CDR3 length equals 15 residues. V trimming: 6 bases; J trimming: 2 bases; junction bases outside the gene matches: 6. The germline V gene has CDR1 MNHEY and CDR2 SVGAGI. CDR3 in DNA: TGTGCCAGCAGGACGGACAGGGCGACTGGAAACACCATATATTTT. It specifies CASRTDRATGNTIYF.

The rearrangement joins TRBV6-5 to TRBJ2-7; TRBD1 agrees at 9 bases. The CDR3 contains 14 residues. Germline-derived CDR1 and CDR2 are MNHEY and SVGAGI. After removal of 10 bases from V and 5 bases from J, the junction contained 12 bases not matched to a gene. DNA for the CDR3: TGTGCCATTAATCGGGACAGGGTCCGGAACGAGCAGTACTTC. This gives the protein CAINRDRVRNEQYF.

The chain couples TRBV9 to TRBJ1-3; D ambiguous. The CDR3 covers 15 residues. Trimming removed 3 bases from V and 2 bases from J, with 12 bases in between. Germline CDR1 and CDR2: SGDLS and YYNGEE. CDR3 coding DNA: TGTGCCAGCAGCGGACATCTGACCGCTGGAAACACCATATATTTT. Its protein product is CASSGHLTAGNTIYF.

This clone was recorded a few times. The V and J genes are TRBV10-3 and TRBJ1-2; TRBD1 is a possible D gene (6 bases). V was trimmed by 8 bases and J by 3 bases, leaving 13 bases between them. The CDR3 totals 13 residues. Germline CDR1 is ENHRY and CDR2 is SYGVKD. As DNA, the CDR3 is TGTGCCATCGGACAGTCGACTGACTATGGCTACACCTTC. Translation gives CAIGQSTDYGYTF.

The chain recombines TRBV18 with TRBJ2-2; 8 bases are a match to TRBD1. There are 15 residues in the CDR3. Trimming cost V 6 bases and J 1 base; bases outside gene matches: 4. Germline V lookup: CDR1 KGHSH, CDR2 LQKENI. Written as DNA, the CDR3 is TGTGCCAGCTCCCTCGGGACAGGGAACACCGGGGAGCTGTTTTTT. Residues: CASSLGTGNTGELFF. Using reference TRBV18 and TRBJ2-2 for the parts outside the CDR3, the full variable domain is NAGVMQNPRHLVRRRGQEARLRCSPMKGHSHVYWYRQLPEEGLKFMVYLQKENIIDESGMPKERFSAEFPKEGPSILRIQQVVRGDSAAYFCASSLGTGNTGELFFGEGSRLTVL.

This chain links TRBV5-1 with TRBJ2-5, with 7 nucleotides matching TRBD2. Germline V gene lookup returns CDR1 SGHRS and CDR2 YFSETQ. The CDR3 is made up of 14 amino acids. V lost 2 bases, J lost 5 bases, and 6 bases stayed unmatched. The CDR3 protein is CASSFGSGGETQYF. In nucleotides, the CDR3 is TGCGCCAGCAGCTTCGGGTCCGGGGGGGAGACCCAGTACTTC. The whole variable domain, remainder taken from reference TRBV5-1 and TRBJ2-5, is KAGVTQTPRYLIKTRGQQVTLSCSPISGHRSVSWYQQTPGQGLQFLFEYFSETQRNKGNFPGRFSGRQFSNSRSEMNVSTLELGDSALYLCASSFGSGGETQYFGPGTRLLVL.

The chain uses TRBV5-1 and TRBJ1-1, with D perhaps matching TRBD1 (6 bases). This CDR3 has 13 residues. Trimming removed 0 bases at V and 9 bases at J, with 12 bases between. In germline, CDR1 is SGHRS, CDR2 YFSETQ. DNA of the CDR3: TGCGCCAGCAGCTTGGATTGGGGGCGGAAAGCTTTCTTT. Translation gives CASSLDWGRKAFF.

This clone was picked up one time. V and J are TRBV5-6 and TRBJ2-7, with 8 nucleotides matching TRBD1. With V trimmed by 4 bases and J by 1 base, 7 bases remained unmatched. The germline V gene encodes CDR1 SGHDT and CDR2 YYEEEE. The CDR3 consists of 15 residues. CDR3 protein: CASSPGTGVSYEQYF. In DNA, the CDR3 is TGTGCCAGCAGCCCCGGGACAGGAGTATCCTACGAGCAGTACTTC.

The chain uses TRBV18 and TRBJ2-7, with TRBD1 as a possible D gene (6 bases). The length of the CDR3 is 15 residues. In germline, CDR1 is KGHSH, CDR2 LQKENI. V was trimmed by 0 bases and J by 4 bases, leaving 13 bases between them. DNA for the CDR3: TGTGCCAGCTCACCACCAGGTTCCCAGGGGTACGAGCAGTACTTC. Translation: CASSPPGSQGYEQYF.

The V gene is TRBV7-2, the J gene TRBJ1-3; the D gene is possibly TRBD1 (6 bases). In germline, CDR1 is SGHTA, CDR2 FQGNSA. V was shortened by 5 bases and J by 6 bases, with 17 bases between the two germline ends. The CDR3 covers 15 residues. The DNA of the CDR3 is TGTGCCAGCAGCCGGACAGTCTCGGTTGTAAACACCATATATTTT. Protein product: CASSRTVSVVNTIYF.

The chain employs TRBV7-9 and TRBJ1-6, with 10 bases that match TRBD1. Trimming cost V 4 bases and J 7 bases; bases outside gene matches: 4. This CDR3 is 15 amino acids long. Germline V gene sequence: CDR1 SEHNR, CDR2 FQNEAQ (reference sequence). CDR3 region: CASSSGDRGNSPLHF. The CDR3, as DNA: TGTGCCAGCAGCTCCGGGGACAGGGGAAATTCACCCCTCCACTTT.

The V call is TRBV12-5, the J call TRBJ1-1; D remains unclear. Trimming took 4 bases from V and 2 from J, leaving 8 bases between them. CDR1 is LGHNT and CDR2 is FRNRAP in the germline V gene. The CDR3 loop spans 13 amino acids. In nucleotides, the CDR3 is TGTGCTAGTGGTTCCGATCTAAACACTGAAGCTTTCTTT. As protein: CASGSDLNTEAFF.

The CDR3, as DNA: TGTGCCAGCAGCCTGGGACAGCCGGGGATCAACATTCAGTACTTC. This sequence encodes CASSLGQPGINIQYF. V usage is TRBV3-1 (or the pseudogene TRBV3-2) and J usage is TRBJ2-4; the match to TRBD1 covers 7 bases. CDR3 size: 15 residues. The V segment lost 4 bases and the J segment 7 bases; nucleotides outside the gene matches: 10. Germline V gene data show CDR1 as LGHDT and CDR2 as YNNKEL (reference sequence).

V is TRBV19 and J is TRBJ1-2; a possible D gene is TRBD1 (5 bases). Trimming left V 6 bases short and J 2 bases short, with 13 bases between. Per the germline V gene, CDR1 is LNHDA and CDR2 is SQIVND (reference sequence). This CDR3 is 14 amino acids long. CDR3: CASRRKQVNYGYTF. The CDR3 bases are TGTGCCAGTAGGCGAAAACAGGTGAACTATGGCTACACCTTC.

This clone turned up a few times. The CDR3 protein is CSVGGDYGYTF. In DNA, the CDR3 is TGCAGCGTTGGGGGGGACTATGGCTACACCTTC. V and J are TRBV29-1 and TRBJ1-2, with TRBD1 as a possible D gene (5 bases). Trimming cost V 4 bases and J 3 bases, with 6 bases left between them. Germline V lookup: CDR1 SQVTM, CDR2 ANQGSEA. This CDR3 has 11 residues.

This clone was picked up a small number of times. CDR3 sequence (DNA): TGTGCCGGCCAGACAGGGGGCTTTAACTATGGCTACACCTTC. It translates to CAGQTGGFNYGYTF. The V call is TRBV27, the J call TRBJ1-2; TRBD1 matches 10 bases. Germline CDR1 MNHEY, CDR2 SMNVEV (reference sequence). CDR3 length equals 14 residues. Unmatched junction bases numbered 7, after V lost 11 bases and J lost 1 base.

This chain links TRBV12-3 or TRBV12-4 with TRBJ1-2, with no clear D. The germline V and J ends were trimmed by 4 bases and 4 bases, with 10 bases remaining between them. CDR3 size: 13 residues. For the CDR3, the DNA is TGTGCCAGCAGTTCCCGGGTCCTCTATGGCTACACCTTC. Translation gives CASSSRVLYGYTF.

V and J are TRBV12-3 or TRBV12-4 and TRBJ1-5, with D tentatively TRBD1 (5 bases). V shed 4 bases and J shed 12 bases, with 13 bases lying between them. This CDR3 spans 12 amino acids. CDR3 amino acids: CASSSLDSFQHF. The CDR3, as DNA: TGTGCCAGCAGTTCCTTAGACAGCTTCCAGCATTTT.

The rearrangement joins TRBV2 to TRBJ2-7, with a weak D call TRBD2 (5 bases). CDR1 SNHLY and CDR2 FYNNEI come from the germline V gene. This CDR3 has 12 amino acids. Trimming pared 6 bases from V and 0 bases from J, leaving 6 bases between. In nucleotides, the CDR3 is TGTGCCAGCAGCGGGGACTCCTACGAGCAGTACTTC. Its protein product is CASSGDSYEQYF.

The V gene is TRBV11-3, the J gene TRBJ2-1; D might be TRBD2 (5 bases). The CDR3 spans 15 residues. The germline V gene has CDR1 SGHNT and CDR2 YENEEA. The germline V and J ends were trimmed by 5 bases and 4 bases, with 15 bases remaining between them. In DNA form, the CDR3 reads TGTGCCAGCAGCCCCCCCGGGGTGGGGTACAATGAGCAGTTCTTC. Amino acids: CASSPPGVGYNEQFF.

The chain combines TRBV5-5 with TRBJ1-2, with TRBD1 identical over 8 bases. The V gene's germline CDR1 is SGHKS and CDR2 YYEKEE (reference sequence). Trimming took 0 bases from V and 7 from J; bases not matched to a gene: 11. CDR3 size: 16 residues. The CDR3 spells CASSLGGAGQARGYTF. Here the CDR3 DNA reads TGTGCCAGCAGCTTGGGAGGGGCGGGACAGGCTCGTGGCTACACCTTC.

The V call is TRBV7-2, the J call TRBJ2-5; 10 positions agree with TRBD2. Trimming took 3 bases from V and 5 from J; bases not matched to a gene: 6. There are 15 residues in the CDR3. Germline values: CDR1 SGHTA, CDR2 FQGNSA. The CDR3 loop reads CASSFFPSGGETQYF. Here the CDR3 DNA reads TGTGCCAGCAGCTTTTTTCCTAGCGGGGGCGAGACCCAGTACTTC.

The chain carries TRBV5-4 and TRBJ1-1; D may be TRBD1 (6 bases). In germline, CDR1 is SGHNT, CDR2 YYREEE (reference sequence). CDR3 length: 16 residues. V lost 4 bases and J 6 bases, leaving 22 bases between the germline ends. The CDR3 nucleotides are TGTGCCAGCAGCCCTCAGGCTGGGGGCGCGGTCTCTGAAGCTTTCTTT. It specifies CASSPQAGGAVSEAFF. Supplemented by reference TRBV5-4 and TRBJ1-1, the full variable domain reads ETGVTQSPTHLIKTRGQQVTLRCSSQSGHNTVSWYQQALGQGPQFIFQYYREEENGRGNFPPRFSGLQFPNYSSELNVNALELDDSALYLCASSPQAGGAVSEAFFGQGTRLTVV.

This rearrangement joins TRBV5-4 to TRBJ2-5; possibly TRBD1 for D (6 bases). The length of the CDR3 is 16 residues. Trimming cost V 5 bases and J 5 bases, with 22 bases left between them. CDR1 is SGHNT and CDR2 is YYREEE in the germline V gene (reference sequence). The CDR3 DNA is TGTGCCAGCAGGCTCGGGACACGACGTTCCGTGGAGACCCAGTACTTC. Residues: CASRLGTRRSVETQYF.

Here the CDR3 DNA reads TGTGCCAGCAGCTTAAACAGGGGGAGTGGGGAAAAACTGTTTTTT. It encodes CASSLNRGSGEKLFF. This chain links TRBV6-5 with TRBJ1-4; 8 bases align to TRBD1. With 6 bases clipped from V and 8 bases from J, the junction kept 11 bases outside the gene matches. The length of the CDR3 is 15 residues. CDR1 and CDR2 from the germline V gene are MNHEY and SVGAGI.

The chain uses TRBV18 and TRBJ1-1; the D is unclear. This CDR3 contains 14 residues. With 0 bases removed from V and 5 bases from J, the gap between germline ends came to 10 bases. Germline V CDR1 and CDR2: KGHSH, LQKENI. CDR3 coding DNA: TGTGCCAGCTCACCACCGGCCCGAGGGACTGAAGCTTTCTTT. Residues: CASSPPARGTEAFF.

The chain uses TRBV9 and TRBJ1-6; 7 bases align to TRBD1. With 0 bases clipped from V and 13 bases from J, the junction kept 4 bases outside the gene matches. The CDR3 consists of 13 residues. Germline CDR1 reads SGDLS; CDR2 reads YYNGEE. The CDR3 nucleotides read TGTGCCAGCAGCGTAGGACAGGGTGATCCCCTCCACTTT. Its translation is CASSVGQGDPLHF.

CDR3 loop: CASSPTGPGADTQYF. CDR3 bases: TGTGCCAGCAGTCCAACAGGACCGGGAGCAGATACGCAGTATTTT. J is TRBJ2-3 and V is TRBV5-4; TRBD2 is a possible D gene (6 bases). CDR1 is SGHNT and CDR2 is YYREEE in the germline V gene (reference sequence). V gave up 5 bases and J gave up 4 bases, with 17 bases separating them. CDR3 length equals 15 residues. The full variable domain, in which reference TRBV5-4 and TRBJ2-3 provide the parts outside the CDR3, is ETGVTQSPTHLIKTRGQQVTLRCSSQSGHNTVSWYQQALGQGPQFIFQYYREEENGRGNFPPRFSGLQFPNYSSELNVNALELDDSALYLCASSPTGPGADTQYFGPGTRLTVL.